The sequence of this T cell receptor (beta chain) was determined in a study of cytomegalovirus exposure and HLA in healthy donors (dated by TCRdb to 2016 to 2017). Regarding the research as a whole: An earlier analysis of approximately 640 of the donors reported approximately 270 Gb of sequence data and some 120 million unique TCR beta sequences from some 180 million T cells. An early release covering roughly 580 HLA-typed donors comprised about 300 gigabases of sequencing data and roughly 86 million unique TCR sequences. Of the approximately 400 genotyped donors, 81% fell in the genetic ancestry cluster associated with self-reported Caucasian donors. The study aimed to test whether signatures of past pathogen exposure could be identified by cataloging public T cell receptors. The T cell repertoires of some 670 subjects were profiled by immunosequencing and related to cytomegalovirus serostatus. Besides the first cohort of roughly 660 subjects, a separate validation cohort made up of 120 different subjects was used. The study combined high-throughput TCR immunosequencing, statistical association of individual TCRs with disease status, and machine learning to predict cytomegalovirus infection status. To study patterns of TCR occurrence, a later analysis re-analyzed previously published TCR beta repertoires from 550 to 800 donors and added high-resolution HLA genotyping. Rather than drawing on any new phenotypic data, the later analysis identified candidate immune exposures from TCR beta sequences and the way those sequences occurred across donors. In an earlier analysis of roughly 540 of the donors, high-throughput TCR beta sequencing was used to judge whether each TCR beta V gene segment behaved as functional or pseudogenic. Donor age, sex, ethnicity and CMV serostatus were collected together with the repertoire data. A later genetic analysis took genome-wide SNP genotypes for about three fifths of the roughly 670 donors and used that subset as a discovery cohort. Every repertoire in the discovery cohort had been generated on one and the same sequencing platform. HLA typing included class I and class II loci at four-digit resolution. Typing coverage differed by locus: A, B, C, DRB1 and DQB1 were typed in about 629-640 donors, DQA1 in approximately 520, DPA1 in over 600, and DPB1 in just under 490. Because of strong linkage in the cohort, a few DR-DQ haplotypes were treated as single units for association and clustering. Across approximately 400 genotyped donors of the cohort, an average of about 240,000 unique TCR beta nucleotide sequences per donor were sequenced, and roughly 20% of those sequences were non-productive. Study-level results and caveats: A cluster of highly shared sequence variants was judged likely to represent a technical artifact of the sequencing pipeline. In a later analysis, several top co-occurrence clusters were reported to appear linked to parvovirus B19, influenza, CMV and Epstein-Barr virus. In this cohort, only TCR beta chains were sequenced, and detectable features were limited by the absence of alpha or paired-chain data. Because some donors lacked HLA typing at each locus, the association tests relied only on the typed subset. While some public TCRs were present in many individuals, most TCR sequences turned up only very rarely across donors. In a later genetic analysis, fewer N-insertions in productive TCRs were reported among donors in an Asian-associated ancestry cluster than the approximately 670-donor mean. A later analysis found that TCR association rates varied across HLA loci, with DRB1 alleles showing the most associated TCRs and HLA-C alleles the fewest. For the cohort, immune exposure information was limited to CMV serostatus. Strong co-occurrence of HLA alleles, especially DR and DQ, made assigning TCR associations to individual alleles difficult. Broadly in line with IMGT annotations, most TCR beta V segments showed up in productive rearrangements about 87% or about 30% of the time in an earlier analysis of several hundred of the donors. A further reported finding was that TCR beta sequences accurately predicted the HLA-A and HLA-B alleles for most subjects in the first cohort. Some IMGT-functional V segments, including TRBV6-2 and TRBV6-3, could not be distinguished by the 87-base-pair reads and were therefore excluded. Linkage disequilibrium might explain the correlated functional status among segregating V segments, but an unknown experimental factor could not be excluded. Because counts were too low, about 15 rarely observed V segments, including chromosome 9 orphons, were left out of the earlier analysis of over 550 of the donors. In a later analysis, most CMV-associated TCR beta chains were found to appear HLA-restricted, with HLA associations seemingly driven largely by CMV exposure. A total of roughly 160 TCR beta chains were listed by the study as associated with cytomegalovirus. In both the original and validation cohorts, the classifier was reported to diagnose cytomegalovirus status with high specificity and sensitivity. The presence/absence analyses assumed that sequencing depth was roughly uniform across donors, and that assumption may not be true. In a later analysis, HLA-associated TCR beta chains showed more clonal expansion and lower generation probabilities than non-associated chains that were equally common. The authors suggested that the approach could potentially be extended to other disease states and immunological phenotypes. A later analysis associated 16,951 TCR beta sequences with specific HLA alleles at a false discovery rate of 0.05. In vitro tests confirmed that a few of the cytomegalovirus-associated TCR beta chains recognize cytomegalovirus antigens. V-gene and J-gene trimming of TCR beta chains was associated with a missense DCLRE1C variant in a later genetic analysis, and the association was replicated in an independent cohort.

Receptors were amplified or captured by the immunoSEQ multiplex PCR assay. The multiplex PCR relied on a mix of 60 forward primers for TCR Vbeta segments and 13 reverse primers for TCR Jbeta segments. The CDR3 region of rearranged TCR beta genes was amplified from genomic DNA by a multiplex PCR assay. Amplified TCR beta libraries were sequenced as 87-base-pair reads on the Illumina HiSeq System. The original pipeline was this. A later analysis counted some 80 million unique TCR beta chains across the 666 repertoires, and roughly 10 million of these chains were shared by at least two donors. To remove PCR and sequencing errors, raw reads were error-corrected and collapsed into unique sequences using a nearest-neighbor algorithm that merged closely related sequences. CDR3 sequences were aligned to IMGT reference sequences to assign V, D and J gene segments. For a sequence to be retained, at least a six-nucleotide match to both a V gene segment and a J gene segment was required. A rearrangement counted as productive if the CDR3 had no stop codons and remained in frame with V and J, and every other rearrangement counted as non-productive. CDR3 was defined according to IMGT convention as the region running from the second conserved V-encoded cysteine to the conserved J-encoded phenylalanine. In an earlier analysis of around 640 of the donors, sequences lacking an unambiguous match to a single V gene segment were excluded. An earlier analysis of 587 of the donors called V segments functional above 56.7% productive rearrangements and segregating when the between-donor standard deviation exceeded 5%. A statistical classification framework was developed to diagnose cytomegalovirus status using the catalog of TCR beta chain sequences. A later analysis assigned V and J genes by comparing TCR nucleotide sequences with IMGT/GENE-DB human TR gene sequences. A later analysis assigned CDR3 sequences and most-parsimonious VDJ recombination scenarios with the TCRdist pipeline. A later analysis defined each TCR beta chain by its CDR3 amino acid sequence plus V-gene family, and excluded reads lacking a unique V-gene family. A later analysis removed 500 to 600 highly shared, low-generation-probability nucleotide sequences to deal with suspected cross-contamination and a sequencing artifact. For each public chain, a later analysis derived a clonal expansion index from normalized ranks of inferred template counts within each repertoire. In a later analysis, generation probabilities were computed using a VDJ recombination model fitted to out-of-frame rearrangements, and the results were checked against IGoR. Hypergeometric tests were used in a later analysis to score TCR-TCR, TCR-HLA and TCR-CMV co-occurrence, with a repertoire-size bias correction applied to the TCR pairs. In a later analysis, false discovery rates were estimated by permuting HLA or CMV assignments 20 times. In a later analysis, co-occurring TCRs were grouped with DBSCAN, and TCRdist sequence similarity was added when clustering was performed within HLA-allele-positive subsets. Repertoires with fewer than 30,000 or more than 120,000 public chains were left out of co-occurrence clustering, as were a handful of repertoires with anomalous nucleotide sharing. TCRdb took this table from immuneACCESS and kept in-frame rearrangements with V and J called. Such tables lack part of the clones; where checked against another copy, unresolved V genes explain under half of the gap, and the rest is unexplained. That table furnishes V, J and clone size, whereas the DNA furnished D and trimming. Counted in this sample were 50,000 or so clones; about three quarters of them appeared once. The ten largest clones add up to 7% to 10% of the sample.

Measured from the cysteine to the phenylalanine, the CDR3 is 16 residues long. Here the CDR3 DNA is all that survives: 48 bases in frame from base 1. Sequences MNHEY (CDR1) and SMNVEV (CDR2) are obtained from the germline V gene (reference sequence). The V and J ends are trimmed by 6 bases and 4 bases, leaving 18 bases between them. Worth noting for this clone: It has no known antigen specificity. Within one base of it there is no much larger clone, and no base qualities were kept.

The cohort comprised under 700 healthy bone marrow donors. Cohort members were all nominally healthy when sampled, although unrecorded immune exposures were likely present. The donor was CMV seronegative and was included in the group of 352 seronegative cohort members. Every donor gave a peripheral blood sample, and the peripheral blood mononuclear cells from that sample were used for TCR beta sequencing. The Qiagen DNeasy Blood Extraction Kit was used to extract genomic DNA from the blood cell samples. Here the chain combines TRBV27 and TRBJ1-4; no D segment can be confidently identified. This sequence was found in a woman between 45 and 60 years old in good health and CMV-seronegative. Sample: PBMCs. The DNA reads TGTGCCAGCAGCCCCCGGAGGGCAGCGAGTAATGAAAAACTGTTTTTT. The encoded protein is CASSPRRAASNEKLFF.